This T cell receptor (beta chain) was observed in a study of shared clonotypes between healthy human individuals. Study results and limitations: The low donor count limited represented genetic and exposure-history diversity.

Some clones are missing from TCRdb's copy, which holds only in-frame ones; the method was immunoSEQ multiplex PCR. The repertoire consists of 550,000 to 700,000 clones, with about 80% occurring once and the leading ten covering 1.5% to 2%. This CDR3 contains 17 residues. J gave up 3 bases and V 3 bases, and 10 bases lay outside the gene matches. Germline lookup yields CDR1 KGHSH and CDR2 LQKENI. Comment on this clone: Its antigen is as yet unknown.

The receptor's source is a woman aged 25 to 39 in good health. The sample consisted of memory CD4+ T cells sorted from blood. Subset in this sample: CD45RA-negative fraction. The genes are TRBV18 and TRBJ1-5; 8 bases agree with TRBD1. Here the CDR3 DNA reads TGTGCCAGCTCACCGGGTCCCCTACAGGGGGACAATCAGCCCCAGCATTTT. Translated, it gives CASSPGPLQGDNQPQHF.